This TCR beta chain was recovered during a study of blood T cell repertoires in COVID-19. Per germline, CDR1 SEHNR and CDR2 FQNEAQ (reference sequence). The CDR3 runs 13 residues. V gave up 3 bases and J gave up 5 bases, with 10 bases separating them. Under the authors' procedure: Counts of nucleated cells, estimated from reference gene primer amplification, were obtained. Clones were read by immunoSEQ multiplex PCR, and TCRdb kept only the in-frame ones, dropping some. Clone size and the V and J calls come from that table; the DNA yielded D and trimming. This sample has under 300,000 clones; around nine tenths occur once, and the top ten carry approximately 3.4%. Participant ages covered about 18 to 95 years across 24 US areas.

This receptor was obtained from a woman aged 35 to 49 who had been exposed to COVID-19. J is TRBJ2-5 and V is TRBV7-9; a possible D gene is TRBD1 (6 bases). The sample was PBMCs or T cells enriched from blood (not recorded which). The CDR3: CASSFYQGETQYF. The CDR3 coding sequence is TGTGCCAGCAGCTTTTACCAGGGGGAGACCCAGTACTTC.